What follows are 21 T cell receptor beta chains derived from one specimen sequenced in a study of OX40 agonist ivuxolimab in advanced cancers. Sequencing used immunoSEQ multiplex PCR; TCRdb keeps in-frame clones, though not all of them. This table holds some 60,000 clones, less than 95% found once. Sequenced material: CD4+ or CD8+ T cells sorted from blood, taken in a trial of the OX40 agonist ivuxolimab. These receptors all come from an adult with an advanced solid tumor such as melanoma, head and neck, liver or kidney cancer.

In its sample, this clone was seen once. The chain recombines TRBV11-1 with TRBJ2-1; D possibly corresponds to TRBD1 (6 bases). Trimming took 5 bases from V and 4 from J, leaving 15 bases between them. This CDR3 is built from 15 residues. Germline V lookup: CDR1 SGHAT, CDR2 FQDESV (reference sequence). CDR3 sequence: CASSEGKGDYNEQFF. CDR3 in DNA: TGTGCCAGCAGCGAGGGAAAGGGGGATTACAATGAGCAGTTCTTC.

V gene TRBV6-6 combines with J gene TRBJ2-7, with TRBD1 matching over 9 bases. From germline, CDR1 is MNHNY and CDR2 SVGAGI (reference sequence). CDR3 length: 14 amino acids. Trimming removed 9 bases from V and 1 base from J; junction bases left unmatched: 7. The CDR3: CASKSGQGSYEQYF. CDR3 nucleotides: TGTGCCAGTAAATCGGGACAGGGATCCTACGAGCAGTACTTC.

CDR3 amino acids: CASSQVHPISSTDTQYF. The CDR3 DNA reads as TGTGCCAGCAGCCAAGTTCACCCGATATCGTCGACAGATACGCAGTATTTT. The chain recombines TRBV14 with TRBJ2-3; D uncertain. The germline V and J ends were trimmed by 1 base and 3 bases, with 17 bases remaining between them. Germline assignment: CDR1 SGHDN and CDR2 FVKESK. This CDR3 contains 17 residues.

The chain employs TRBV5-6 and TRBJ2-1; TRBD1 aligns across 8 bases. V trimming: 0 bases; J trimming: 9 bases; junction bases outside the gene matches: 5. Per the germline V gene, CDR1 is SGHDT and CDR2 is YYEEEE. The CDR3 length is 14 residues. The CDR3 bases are TGTGCCAGCAGCTTGGGGACAGGGTCGCGTGAGCAGTTCTTC. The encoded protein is CASSLGTGSREQFF.

CDR3 DNA: TGTGCCAGCAAGCGGGATATCGCAGATACGCAGTATTTT. Its protein product is CASKRDIADTQYF. The chain is built from TRBV27 and TRBJ2-3; 7 nucleotides match TRBD2. Looked up from germline, CDR1 is MNHEY and CDR2 is SMNVEV (reference sequence). The CDR3 sequence is 13 residues long. V shed 7 bases, J shed 4 bases, and the junction held 5 bases outside the gene matches.

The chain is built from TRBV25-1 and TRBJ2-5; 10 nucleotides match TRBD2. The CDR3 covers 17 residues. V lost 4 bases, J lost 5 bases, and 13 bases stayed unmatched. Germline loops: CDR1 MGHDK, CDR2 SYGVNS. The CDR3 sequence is CASSGAGSGRNGETQYF. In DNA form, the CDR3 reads TGTGCCAGCAGTGGGGCGGGTAGCGGGAGGAATGGGGAGACCCAGTACTTC.

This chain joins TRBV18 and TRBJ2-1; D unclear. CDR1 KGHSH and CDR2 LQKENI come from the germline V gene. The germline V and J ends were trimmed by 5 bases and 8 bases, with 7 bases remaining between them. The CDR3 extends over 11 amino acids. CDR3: CASSSNHEQFF. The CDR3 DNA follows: TGTGCCAGCTCATCGAACCATGAGCAGTTCTTC.

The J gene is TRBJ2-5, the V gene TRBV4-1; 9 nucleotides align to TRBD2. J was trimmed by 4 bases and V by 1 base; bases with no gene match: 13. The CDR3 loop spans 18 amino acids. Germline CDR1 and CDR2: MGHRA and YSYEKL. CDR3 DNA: TGCGCCAGCAGCCAAGTGTATAATAAGCTAGCGGGATTAGAGACCCAGTACTTC. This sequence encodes CASSQVYNKLAGLETQYF.

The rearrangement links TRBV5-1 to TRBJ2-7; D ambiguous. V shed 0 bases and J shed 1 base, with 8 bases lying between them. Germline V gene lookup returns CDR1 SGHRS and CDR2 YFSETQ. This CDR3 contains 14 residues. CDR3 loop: CASSLDRLSYEQYF. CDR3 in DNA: TGCGCCAGCAGCTTGGATAGGCTATCCTACGAGCAGTACTTC.

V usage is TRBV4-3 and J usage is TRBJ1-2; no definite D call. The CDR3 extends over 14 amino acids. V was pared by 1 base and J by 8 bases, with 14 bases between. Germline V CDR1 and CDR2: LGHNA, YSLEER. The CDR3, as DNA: TGCGCCAGCAGCCAAGGTCTGGGTCTGGAAGGCTACACCTTC. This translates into CASSQGLGLEGYTF.

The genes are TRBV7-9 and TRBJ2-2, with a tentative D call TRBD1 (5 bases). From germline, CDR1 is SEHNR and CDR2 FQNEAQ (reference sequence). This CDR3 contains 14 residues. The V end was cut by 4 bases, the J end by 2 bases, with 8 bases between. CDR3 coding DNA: TGTGCCAGCAGCTCTGACAGAAACACCGGGGAGCTGTTTTTT. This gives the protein CASSSDRNTGELFF. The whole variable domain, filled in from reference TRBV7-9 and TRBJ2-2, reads DTGVSQNPRHKITKRGQNVTFRCDPISEHNRLYWYRQTLGQGPEFLTYFQNEAQLEKSRLLSDRFSAERPKGSFSTLEIQRTEQGDSAMYLCASSSDRNTGELFFGEGSRLTVL.

The CDR3 here is CASSLASGRFDEQFF. Written as DNA, the CDR3 is TGCGCCAGCAGCTTGGCGAGCGGGAGGTTTGATGAGCAGTTCTTC. The chain has TRBV5-1 and TRBJ2-1, with 9 bases that match TRBD2. The CDR3 covers 15 residues. Germline CDR1 reads SGHRS; CDR2 reads YFSETQ. Unmatched junction bases numbered 6, after V lost 0 bases and J lost 8 bases.

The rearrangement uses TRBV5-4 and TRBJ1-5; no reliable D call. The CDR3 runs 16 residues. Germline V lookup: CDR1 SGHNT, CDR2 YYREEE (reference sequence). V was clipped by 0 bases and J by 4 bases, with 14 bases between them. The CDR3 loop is CASSLAWVHSNQPQHF. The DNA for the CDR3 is TGTGCCAGCAGCTTGGCCTGGGTTCATTCGAATCAGCCCCAGCATTTT.

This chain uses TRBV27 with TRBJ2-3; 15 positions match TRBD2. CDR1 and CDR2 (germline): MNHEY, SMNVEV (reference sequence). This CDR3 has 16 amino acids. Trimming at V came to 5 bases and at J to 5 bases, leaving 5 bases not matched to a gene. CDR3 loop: CASSRGTSGRRDTQYF. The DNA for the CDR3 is TGTGCCAGCAGTCGAGGGACTAGCGGGAGGAGAGATACGCAGTATTTT.

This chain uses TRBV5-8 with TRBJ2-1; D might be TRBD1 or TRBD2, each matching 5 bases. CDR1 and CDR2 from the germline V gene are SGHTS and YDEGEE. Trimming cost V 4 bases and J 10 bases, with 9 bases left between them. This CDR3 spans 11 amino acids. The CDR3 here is CASSPWDEQFF. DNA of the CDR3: TGTGCCAGCAGCCCTTGGGACGAGCAGTTCTTC.

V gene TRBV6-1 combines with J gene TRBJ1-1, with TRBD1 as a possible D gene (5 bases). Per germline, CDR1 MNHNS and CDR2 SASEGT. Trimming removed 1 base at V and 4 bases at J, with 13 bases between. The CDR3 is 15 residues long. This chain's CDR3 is CASSEGGWTSTEAFF. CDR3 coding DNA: TGTGCCAGCAGTGAAGGGGGCTGGACAAGCACTGAAGCTTTCTTT.

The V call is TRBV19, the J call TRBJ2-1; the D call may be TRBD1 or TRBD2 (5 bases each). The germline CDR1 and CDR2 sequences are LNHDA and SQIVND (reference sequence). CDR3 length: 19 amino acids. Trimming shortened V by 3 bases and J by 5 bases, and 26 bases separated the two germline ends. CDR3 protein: CASSIQGSGLAGTHNEQFF. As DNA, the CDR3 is TGTGCCAGTAGTATCCAGGGTTCCGGGCTAGCTGGGACCCACAATGAGCAGTTCTTC. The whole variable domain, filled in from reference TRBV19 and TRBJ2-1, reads DGGITQSPKYLFRKEGQNVTLSCEQNLNHDAMYWYRQDPGQGLRLIYYSQIVNDFQKGDIAEGYSVSREKKESFPLTVTSAQKNPTAFYLCASSIQGSGLAGTHNEQFFGPGTRLTVL.

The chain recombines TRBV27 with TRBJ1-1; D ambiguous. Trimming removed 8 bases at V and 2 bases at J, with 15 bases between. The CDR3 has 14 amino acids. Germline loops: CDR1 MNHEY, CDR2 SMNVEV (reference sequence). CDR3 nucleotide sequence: TGTGCCAGCCAAATTGGGGTCCATAACACTGAAGCTTTCTTT. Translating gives CASQIGVHNTEAFF.

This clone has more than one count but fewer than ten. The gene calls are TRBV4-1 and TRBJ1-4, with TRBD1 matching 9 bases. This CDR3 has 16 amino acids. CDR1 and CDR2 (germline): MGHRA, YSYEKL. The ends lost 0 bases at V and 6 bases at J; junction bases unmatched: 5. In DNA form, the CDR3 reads TGCGCCAGCAGCCAAGAAAGGGGGACAGGGTATGAAAAACTGTTTTTT. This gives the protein CASSQERGTGYEKLFF.

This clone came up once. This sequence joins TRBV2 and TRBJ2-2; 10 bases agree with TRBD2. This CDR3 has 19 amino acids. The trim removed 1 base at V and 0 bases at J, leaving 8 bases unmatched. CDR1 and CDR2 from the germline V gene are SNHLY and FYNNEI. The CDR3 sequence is CASSEGLAGVDPNTGELFF. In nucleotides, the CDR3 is TGTGCCAGCAGTGAAGGGCTAGCGGGAGTGGACCCGAACACCGGGGAGCTGTTTTTT.

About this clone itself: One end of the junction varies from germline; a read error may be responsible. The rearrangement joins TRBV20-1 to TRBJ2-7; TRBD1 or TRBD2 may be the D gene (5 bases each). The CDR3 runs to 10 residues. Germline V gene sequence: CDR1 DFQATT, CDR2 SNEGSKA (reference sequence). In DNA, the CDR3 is TGCAGTGCTAGAAGCCGGGACCCAATTTTC. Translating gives CSARSRDPIF.